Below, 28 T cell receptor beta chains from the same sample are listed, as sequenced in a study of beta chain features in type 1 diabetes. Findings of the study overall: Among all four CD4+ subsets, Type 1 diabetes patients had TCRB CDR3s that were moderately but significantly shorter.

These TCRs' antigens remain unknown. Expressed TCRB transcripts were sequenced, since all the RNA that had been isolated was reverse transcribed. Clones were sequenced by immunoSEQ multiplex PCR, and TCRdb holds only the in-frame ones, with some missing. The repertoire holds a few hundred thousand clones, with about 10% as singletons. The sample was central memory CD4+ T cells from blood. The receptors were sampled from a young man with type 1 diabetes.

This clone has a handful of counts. CDR3 loop: CSVVGLTSTRYEQYF. CDR3 DNA sequence: TGCAGCGTTGTGGGACTAACCTCAACTCGGTACGAGCAGTACTTC. The rearrangement joins TRBV29-1 to TRBJ2-7, with 7 bases identical to TRBD2. V lost 4 bases, J lost 4 bases, and 13 bases stayed unmatched. The CDR3 is made up of 15 amino acids. Germline V gene sequence: CDR1 SQVTM, CDR2 ANQGSEA.

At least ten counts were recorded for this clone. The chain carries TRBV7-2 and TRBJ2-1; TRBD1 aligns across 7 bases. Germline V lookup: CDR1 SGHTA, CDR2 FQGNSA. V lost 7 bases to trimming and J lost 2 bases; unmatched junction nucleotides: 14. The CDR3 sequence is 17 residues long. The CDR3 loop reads CASTMPPGQRTYNEQFF. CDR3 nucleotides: TGTGCCAGCACCATGCCTCCGGGACAGAGGACCTACAATGAGCAGTTCTTC. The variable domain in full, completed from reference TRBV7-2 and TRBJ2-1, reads GAGVSQSPSNKVTEKGKDVELRCDPISGHTALYWYRQSLGQGLEFLIYFQGNSAPDKSGLPSDRFSAERTGGSVSTLTIQRTQQEDSAVYLCASTMPPGQRTYNEQFFGPGTRLTVL.

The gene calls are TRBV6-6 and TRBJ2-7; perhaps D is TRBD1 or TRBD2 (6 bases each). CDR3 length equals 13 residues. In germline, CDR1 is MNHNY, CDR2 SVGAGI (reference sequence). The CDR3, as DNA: TGTGCGATCACAGGGTCTATCGGGGGAGAGCAGTACTTC. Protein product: CAITGSIGGEQYF.

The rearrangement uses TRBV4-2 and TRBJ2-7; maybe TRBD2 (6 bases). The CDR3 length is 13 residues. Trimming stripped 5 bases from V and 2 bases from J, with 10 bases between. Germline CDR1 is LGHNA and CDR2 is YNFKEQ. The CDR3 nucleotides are TGTGCCAGCAGCTTGGAGGGTCCCTACGAGCAGTACTTC. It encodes CASSLEGPYEQYF.

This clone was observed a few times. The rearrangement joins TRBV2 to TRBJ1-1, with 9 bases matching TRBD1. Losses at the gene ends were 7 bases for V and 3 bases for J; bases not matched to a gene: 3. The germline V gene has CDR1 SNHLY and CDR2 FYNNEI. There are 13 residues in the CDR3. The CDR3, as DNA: TGTGCCAGCATCCGGGACAGGGACACTGAAGCTTTCTTT. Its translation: CASIRDRDTEAFF.

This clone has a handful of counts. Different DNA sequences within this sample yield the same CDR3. The CDR3 DNA sequence: TGTGCCAGCAGCTTTACAGGGGGCACTGAAGCTTTCTTT. Translated: CASSFTGGTEAFF. V and J are TRBV7-2 and TRBJ1-1; 8 bases match TRBD1. The V gene's germline CDR1 is SGHTA and CDR2 FQGNSA. The junction had 1 base not matched to a gene; V was cut back by 3 bases and J by 4 bases. CDR3 size: 13 residues. The full variable domain, in which reference TRBV7-2 and TRBJ1-1 provide the parts outside the CDR3, is GAGVSQSPSNKVTEKGKDVELRCDPISGHTALYWYRQSLGQGLEFLIYFQGNSAPDKSGLPSDRFSAERTGGSVSTLTIQRTQQEDSAVYLCASSFTGGTEAFFGQGTRLTVV.

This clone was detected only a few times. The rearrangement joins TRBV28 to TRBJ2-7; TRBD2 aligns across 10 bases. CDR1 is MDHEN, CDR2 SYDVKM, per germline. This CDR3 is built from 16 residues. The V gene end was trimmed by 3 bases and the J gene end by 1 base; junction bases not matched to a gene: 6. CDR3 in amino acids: CASSLSSGGLSYEQYF. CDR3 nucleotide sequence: TGTGCCAGCAGTTTGTCTAGCGGGGGCCTTTCCTACGAGCAGTACTTC.

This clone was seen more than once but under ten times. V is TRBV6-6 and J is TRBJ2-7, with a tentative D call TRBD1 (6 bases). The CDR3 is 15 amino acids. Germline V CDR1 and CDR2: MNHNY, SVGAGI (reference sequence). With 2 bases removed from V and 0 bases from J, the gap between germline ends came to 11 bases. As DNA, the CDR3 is TGTGCCAGCAGTTACGCAACAGGGAGCTCCTACGAGCAGTACTTC. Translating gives CASSYATGSSYEQYF.

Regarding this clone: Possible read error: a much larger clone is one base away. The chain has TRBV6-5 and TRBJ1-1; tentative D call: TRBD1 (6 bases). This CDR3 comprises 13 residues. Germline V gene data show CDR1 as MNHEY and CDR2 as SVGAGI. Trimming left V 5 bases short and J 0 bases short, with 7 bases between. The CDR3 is CASSPGVNTEAFF. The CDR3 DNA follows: TGTGCCAGCAGTCCAGGGGTGAACACTGAAGCTTTCTTT.

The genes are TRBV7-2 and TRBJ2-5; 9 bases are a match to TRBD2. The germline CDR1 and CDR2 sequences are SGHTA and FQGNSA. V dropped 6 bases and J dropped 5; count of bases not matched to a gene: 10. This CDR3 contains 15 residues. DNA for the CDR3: TGTGCCAGCAGAAAAACGCGGGAGGGCTTGGAGACCCAGTACTTC. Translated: CASRKTREGLETQYF.

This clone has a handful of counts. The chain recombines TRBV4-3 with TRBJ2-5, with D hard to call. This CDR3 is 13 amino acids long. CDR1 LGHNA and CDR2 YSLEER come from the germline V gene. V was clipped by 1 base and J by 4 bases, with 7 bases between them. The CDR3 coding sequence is TGCGCCAGCAGCCAAGGCAGTGCAGAGACCCAGTACTTC. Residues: CASSQGSAETQYF.

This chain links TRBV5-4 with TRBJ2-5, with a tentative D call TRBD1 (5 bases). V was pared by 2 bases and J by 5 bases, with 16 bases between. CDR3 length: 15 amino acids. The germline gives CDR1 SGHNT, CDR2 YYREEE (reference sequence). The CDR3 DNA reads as TGTGCCAGCAGCTTAAACCCAGGGTTAAGGGAGACCCAGTACTTC. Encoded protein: CASSLNPGLRETQYF.

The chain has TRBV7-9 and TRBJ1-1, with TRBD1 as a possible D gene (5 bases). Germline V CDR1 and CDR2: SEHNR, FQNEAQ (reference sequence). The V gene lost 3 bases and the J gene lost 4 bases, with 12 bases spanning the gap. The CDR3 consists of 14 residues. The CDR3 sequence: CASSFGQGSTEAFF. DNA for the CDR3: TGTGCCAGCAGCTTCGGGCAGGGTTCCACTGAAGCTTTCTTT.

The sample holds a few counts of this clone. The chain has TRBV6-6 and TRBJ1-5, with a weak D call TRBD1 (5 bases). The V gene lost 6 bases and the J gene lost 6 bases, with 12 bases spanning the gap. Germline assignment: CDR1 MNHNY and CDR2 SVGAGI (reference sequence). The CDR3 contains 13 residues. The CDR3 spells CASSWAGSQPQHF. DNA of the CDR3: TGTGCCAGCAGCTGGGCAGGGTCTCAGCCCCAGCATTTT.

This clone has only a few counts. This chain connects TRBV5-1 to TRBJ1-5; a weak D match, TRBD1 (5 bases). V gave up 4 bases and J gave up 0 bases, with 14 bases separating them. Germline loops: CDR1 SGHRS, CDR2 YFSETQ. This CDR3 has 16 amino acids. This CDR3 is CASSEGTSYSNQPQHF. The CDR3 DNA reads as TGCGCCAGCAGCGAAGGGACCTCCTATAGCAATCAGCCCCAGCATTTT.

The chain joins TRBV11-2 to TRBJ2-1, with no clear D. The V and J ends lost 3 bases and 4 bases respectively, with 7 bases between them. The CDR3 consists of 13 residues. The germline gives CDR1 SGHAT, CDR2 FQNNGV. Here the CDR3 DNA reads TGTGCCAGCAGCTTTAGAGAGTACAATGAGCAGTTCTTC. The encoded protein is CASSFREYNEQFF.

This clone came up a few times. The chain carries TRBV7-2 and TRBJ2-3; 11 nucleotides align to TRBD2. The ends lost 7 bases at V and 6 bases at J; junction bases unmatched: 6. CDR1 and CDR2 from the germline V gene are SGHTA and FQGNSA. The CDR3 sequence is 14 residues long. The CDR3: CASNILAGGDTQYF. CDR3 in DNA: TGTGCCAGCAACATTTTAGCGGGAGGGGATACGCAGTATTTT. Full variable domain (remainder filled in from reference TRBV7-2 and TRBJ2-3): GAGVSQSPSNKVTEKGKDVELRCDPISGHTALYWYRQSLGQGLEFLIYFQGNSAPDKSGLPSDRFSAERTGGSVSTLTIQRTQQEDSAVYLCASNILAGGDTQYFGPGTRLTVL.

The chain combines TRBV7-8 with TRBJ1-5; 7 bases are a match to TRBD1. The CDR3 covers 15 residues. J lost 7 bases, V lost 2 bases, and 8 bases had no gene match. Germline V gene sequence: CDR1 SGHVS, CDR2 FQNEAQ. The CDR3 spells CASSLNAGGGQPQHF. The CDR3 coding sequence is TGTGCCAGCAGCTTAAATGCAGGGGGAGGCCAGCCCCAGCATTTT.

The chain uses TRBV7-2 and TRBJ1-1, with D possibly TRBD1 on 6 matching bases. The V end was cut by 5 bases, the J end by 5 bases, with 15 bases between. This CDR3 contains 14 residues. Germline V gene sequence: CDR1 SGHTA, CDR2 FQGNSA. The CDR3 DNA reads TGTGCCAGCAGCATCTTCCAGGGGAGAACTGAAGCTTTCTTT. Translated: CASSIFQGRTEAFF.

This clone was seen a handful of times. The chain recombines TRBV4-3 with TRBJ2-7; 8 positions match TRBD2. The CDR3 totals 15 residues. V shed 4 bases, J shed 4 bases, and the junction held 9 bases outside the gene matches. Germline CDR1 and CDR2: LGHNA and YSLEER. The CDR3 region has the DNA TGCGCCAGCAGCCCGTCTAGCGGGCGAACGTACGAGCAGTACTTC. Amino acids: CASSPSSGRTYEQYF.

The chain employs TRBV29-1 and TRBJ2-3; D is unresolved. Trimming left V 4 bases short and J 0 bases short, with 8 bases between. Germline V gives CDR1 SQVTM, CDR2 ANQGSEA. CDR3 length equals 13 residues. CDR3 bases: TGCAGCGTTGTTTCGGATAGCACAGATACGCAGTATTTT. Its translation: CSVVSDSTDTQYF.

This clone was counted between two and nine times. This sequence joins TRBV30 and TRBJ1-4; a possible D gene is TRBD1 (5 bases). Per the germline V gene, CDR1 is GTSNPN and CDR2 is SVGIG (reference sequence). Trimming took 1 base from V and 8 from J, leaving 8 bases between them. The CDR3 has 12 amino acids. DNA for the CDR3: TGTGCCTGGAGTGGGGACGACGAAAAACTGTTTTTT. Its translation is CAWSGDDEKLFF.

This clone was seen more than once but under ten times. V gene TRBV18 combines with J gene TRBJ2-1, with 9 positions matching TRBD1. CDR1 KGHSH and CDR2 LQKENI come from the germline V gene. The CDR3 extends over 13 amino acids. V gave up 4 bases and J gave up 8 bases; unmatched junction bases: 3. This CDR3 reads CASSLDRGDEQFF. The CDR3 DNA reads TGTGCCAGCTCACTGGACAGGGGCGATGAGCAGTTCTTC.

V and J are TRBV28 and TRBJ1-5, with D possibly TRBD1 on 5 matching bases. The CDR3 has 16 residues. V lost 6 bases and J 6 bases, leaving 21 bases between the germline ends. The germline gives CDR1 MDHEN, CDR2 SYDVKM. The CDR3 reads CASSPNRGIGSQPQHF. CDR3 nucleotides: TGTGCCAGCAGCCCGAACCGGGGGATAGGCTCTCAGCCCCAGCATTTT. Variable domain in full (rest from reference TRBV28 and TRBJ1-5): DVKVTQSSRYLVKRTGEKVFLECVQDMDHENMFWYRQDPGLGLRLIYFSYDVKMKEKGDIPEGYSVSREKKERFSLILESASTNQTSMYLCASSPNRGIGSQPQHFGDGTRLSIL.

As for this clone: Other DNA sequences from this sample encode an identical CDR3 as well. For the CDR3, the DNA is TGTGCCAGCTCACCACGAGGGGATAGCAATCAGCCCCAGCATTTT. Amino acid sequence: CASSPRGDSNQPQHF. The V gene is TRBV18, the J gene TRBJ1-5; a possible D gene is TRBD1 (5 bases). V lost 1 base, J lost 0 bases, and 7 bases lay in between. From germline, CDR1 is KGHSH and CDR2 LQKENI. This CDR3 spans 15 amino acids.

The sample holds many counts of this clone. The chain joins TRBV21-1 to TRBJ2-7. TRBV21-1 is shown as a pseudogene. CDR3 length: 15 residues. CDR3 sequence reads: CASSLGPGSSYEQYF. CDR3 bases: TGTGCCAGCAGCCTGGGGCCAGGGAGCTCCTACGAGCAGTACTTC.

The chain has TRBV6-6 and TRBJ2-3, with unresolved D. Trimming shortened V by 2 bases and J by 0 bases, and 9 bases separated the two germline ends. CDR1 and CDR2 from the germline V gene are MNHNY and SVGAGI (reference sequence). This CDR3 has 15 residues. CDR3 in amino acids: CASSYRPKSTDTQYF. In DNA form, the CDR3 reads TGTGCCAGCAGTTACCGGCCAAAGAGCACAGATACGCAGTATTTT.

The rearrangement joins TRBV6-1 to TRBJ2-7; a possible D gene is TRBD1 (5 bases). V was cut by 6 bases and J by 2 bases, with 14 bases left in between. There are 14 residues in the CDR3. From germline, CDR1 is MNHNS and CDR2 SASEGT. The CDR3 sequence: CASSRQTLTYEQYF. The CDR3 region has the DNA TGTGCCAGCAGCAGACAGACTCTCACCTACGAGCAGTACTTC.